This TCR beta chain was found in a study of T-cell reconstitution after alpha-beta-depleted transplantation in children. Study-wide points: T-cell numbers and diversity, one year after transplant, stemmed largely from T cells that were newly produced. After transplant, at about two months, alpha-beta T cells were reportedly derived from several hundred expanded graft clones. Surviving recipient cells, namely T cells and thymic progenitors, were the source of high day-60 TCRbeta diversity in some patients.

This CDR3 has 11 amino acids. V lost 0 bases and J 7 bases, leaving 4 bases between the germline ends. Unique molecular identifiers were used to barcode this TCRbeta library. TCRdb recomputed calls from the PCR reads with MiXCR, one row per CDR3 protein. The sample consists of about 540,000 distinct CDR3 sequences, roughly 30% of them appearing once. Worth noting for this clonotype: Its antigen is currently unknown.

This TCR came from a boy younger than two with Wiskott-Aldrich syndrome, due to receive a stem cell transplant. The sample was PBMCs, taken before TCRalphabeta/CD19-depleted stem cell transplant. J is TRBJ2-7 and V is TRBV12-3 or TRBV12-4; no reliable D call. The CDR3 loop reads CASSLAREQYF. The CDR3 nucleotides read TGTGCCAGCAGTTTAGCCAGGGAGCAGTACTTC.